A single sample gave rise to the 19 T cell receptor beta chains below, sequenced in a study of tumor and adjacent non-tumor tissue in lung cancer. Three rounds of nested PCR, following a modified ARM-PCR protocol, produced the TCRbeta library. TCRdb used MiXCR to reprocess the multiplex PCR reads, holding one entry per CDR3 protein. The sample lists more than 95,000 distinct CDR3 sequences; about 66% were seen once. No cell sorting was done before RNA was extracted from the tissue. Source material: lung tumor tissue. The source is a man under 40 with non-small cell lung cancer.

Details on this clonotype: The junction does not match germline at one end; this may be a read error. V usage is TRBV4-1 and J usage is TRBJ1-1; D is uncertain. From germline, CDR1 is MGHRA and CDR2 YSYEKL. CDR3 length: 13 residues. The CDR3 spells CASSQGSITEAFF. The CDR3 DNA follows: TGCGCCAGCAGCCAAGGCTCAATTACTGAGGCTTTCTTT.

The V call is TRBV11-1, the J call TRBJ2-5; TRBD2 matches at 7 bases. Germline V gene sequence: CDR1 SGHAT, CDR2 FQDESV (reference sequence). CDR3 length equals 15 residues. The J segment lost 3 bases and the V segment lost 5 bases, leaving 9 bases of the junction unmatched. The CDR3 here is CASSPSGTSEETQYF. The CDR3 DNA reads TGTGCCAGCAGCCCTTCCGGTACTAGCGAAGAGACCCAGTACTTC.

A remark on this clonotype: Being one base from a much bigger clone, this may be a read error. The V call is TRBV20-1, the J call TRBJ1-2; no definite D call. The V gene's germline CDR1 is DFQATT and CDR2 SNEGSKA (reference sequence). The CDR3 loop spans 13 amino acids. The CDR3 DNA reads TGCCGTGCTAGAGGATCCAGGTTCTATGGCTACACCTTC. It specifies CRARGSRFYGYTF.

The V and J genes are TRBV6-6 and TRBJ2-1; a weak D match, TRBD2 (5 bases). CDR1 is MNHNY and CDR2 is SVGAGI in the germline V gene (reference sequence). CDR3 size: 15 residues. CDR3 bases: TGTGCTTGCGGTTACCCCGGACGGGTTGAGGGTGAGCAGTTCTTC. Residues: CACGYPGRVEGEQFF.

This clonotype was seen many times. The rearrangement uses TRBV7-8 and TRBJ1-5; D ambiguous. CDR1 and CDR2 from the germline V gene are SGHVS and FQNEAQ. This CDR3 has 13 amino acids. Trimming cost V 5 bases and J 11 bases, with 16 bases left between them. Written as DNA, the CDR3 is TGTGCCAGCAGCCCTGGCCGCACGGGGTCCCAGCATTTT. Protein product: CASSPGRTGSQHF.

The chain carries TRBV20-1 and TRBJ1-1; a possible D gene is TRBD1 (5 bases). Germline lookup yields CDR1 DFQATT and CDR2 SNEGSKA (reference sequence). There are 14 residues in the CDR3. Deletions cut 7 bases from V and 4 bases from J, with 19 bases between. DNA for the CDR3: TGCAGTGTTCGCAACGGGGCACGCGCCACTGAAGCTTTCTTT. Its protein is CSVRNGARATEAFF.

Details on this clonotype: The missing conserved phenylalanine or tryptophan at the end of this CDR3 makes a read error likely. The rearrangement links TRBV11-3 to TRBJ2-5; 10 bases are shared with TRBD2. CDR1 is SGHNT and CDR2 is YENEEA in the germline V gene. V dropped 0 bases and J dropped 2; count of bases not matched to a gene: 0. The CDR3 totals 15 residues. The CDR3 region is CASSLEAGGQETQYY. The CDR3 coding sequence is TGTGCCAGCAGCTTAGAAGCGGGGGGGCAAGAGACCCAGTACTAT.

The chain links TRBV6-5 to TRBJ1-5; D uncertain. CDR3 length equals 14 residues. Germline loops: CDR1 MNHEY, CDR2 SVGAGI. Trimming took 8 bases from V and 4 from J, leaving 15 bases between them. The CDR3 coding sequence is TGTGCCAGCTGCCTGGAGGACGGAAATCAGCCCCAGCATTTT. Protein product: CASCLEDGNQPQHF.

On this clonotype itself: Mismatch with germline at one junction end may stem from a read error. The chain has TRBV29-1 and TRBJ2-3; 8 nucleotides line up with TRBD1. The germline V gene encodes CDR1 SQVTM and CDR2 ANQGSEA. The CDR3 is 16 amino acids. The CDR3 DNA reads TGCGGCGTTGAAGATCGGGGACAGGCCAACACAGATACGCAGTACTTT. Translation: CGVEDRGQANTDTQYF.

Notes on this clonotype: One base away lies a much larger clone, so this may be a sequencing read error. Because the CDR3 is missing its conserved closing phenylalanine or tryptophan, this is likely a read error. The chain combines TRBV12-3 or TRBV12-4 with TRBJ1-2; D may be TRBD1 (6 bases). V was cut by 6 bases and J by 6 bases, with 23 bases left in between. The CDR3 has 16 residues. CDR3 DNA: TGTGCCAGCAGGGACGCTCGGGGCAGGGGAGGACATGGCTACACCTTA. Translation gives CASRDARGRGGHGYTL.

V and J are TRBV20-1 and TRBJ1-3, with D possibly TRBD1 on 6 matching bases. Germline values: CDR1 DFQATT, CDR2 SNEGSKA (reference sequence). V was clipped by 1 base and J by 6 bases, with 13 bases between them. This CDR3 spans 14 amino acids. CDR3 bases: TGCAGTGCTAGAGCGGGGGGCCTCGAAAACACCATATATTTT. Protein sequence: CSARAGGLENTIYF.

On this clonotype itself: This sequence may be a read error, since a much larger clone differs from it by one base. V and J are TRBV20-1 and TRBJ1-2; TRBD1 might be the D (6 bases). This CDR3 comprises 15 residues. Looked up from germline, CDR1 is DFQATT and CDR2 is SNEGSKA (reference sequence). The CDR3, as DNA: TGCACTGCTAGAGATGAGGGGGGCGTTCGGTATGGCTACACCTTC. It codes for CTARDEGGVRYGYTF.

The chain couples TRBV20-1 to TRBJ2-2; D is unresolved. From germline, CDR1 is DFQATT and CDR2 SNEGSKA (reference sequence). Trimming cost V 7 bases and J 4 bases, with 10 bases left between them. There are 12 residues in the CDR3. This CDR3 is CSDSSGTGELFF. For the CDR3, the DNA is TGCAGTGATAGCTCTGGCACCGGGGAGCTGTTTTTT.

As regards this clonotype: It may be a read error: a sequence one base away is much more abundant. The V gene is TRBV20-1, the J gene TRBJ1-2; weak D call: TRBD1 (6 bases). The CDR3 totals 14 residues. From germline, CDR1 is DFQATT and CDR2 SNEGSKA (reference sequence). In DNA form, the CDR3 reads TGCAGTGATAGAGGCCTGGACAGTAACTATGGCTACACCTTC. This sequence encodes CSDRGLDSNYGYTF.

A note on this clonotype: A much larger clone differs from this one at a single base, so this may be a read error. The CDR3 DNA reads as TGTGCCAGCAGTTTCGGGGATAGGGCCGGGAGTCAGCCCCAGCATTTT. Amino acids: CASSFGDRAGSQPQHF. The V and J genes are TRBV12-3 or TRBV12-4 and TRBJ1-5; D is undetermined. The length of the CDR3 is 16 residues. V was trimmed by 3 bases and J by 6 bases, leaving 18 bases between them.

In its sample, this clonotype was seen once. Possible read error: a much larger clone is one base away. The CDR3 does not end in the conserved phenylalanine or tryptophan, so this is likely a read error. The chain uses TRBV12-3 or TRBV12-4 and TRBJ2-1; 7 nucleotides agree with TRBD2. The CDR3 runs to 14 residues. Germline trimming cut 6 bases from V and 2 bases from J; bases unmatched to any gene: 4. CDR3 nucleotides: TGTGCCAGCAGAACTAGCGCAGCCTACAATGAGCAGTTCTTA. It yields the protein CASRTSAAYNEQFL.

As for this clonotype: Since no conserved phenylalanine or tryptophan closes the CDR3, a read error is the likely cause. The V and J genes are TRBV5-1 and TRBJ2-2; D may be TRBD1 (6 bases). This CDR3 spans 15 amino acids. CDR1 and CDR2 from the germline V gene are SGHRS and YFSETQ. CDR3 protein: CASSSGHMNTGELFY. In nucleotides, the CDR3 is TGCGCCAGTAGCTCGGGACACATGAACACCGGGGAGCTGTTTTAT.

V gene TRBV12-3 or TRBV12-4 combines with J gene TRBJ2-5; weak D call: TRBD1 (5 bases). V lost 3 bases and J 6 bases, leaving 11 bases between the germline ends. The CDR3 is 13 amino acids. CDR3 in DNA: TGTGCCAGCAGTTTTGGGGCCAAAAAGACCCAGTACTTC. Translating gives CASSFGAKKTQYF.

The count of this clonotype is one. One base away lies a much larger clone, so this may be a sequencing read error. This CDR3 is CASSWNTGEMFF. In DNA form, the CDR3 reads TGTGCCAGCAGTTGGAACACCGGGGAGATGTTTTTT. This chain uses TRBV6-2 or TRBV6-3 with TRBJ2-2; a possible D gene is TRBD2 (5 bases). This CDR3 contains 12 residues. Germline V gives CDR1 MNHEY, CDR2 SVGEGT.